What follows is one T cell receptor (beta chain) and its context. Its matching antigen is unknown. Clones were sequenced by immunoSEQ multiplex PCR, and TCRdb holds only the in-frame ones, with some missing. The data show fewer than 7,500 clones, about 80% seen once. The CDR3 runs 15 residues. Germline V gene data show CDR1 as LGHNT and CDR2 as FRNRAP. V shed 5 bases and J shed 1 base, with 13 bases lying between them. Tumor tissue was collected at baseline, before treatment began. This entry comes from a study of circulating tumor DNA in untreated peripheral T-cell lymphoma. Whole-study results and caveats: Baseline tissues yielded around 86% and baseline serum roughly 70% tumor-specific clonotype detection.

The source of this sequence is a human donor with peripheral T-cell lymphoma. Sequencing input: tumor tissue. The rearrangement joins TRBV12-5 to TRBJ2-3; weak D call: TRBD2 (6 bases). DNA of the CDR3: TGTGCTAGTGGTAGGAGGGCCGACGGCACAGATACGCAGTATTTT. It translates to CASGRRADGTDTQYF.